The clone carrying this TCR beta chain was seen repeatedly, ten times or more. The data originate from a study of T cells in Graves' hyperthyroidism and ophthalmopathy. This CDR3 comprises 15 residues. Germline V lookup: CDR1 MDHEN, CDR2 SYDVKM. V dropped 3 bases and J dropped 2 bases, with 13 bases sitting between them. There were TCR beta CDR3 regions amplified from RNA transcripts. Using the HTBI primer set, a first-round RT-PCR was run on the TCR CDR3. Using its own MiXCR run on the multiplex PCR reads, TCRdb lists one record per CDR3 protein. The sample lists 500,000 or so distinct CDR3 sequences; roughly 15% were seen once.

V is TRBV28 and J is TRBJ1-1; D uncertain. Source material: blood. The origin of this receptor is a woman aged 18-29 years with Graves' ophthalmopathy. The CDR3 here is CASSFSGPFNTEAFF. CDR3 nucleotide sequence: TGTGCCAGCAGTTTCTCAGGACCATTTAACACTGAAGCTTTCTTT. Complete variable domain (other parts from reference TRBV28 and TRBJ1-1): DVKVTQSSRYLVKRTGEKVFLECVQDMDHENMFWYRQDPGLGLRLIYFSYDVKMKEKGDIPEGYSVSREKKERFSLILESASTNQTSMYLCASSFSGPFNTEAFFGQGTRLTVV.